This TCR beta chain came from a study of cytomegalovirus exposure and HLA in healthy donors. PCR amplification relied on 60 Vbeta primers (plus 13 Jbeta primers). Only in-frame clones appear in the TCRdb table, and some are missing; sequencing was by immunoSEQ multiplex PCR. Of fewer than 130,000 clones in the sample, 75% to 80% were seen once. Comment on this clone: Its specificity is not known.

General study findings and limits: It was confirmed in vitro that a few of the CMV-associated chains were specific for CMV antigens. The study flagged about 150 TCR beta chains as cytomegalovirus-associated. Many donors carried some public TCRs, although rarity characterized most TCR sequences.

V lost 3 bases, J lost 7 bases, and 2 bases stayed unmatched. Germline V gene lookup returns CDR1 LGHNA and CDR2 YSLEER. The CDR3 is 13 residues long. Healthy donors of bone marrow made up the group. The rearrangement joins TRBV4-3 to TRBJ2-4; TRBD2 matches at 8 bases. The TCR originated in a woman in her twenties or thirties in good health and CMV-seronegative. The source material was PBMCs. In DNA, the CDR3 is TGCGCCAGCAGCCATGGGACTAGGAACATTCAGTACTTC. This gives the protein CASSHGTRNIQYF.